Listed here are 27 T cell receptor beta chains from one sample, sequenced in a study of T cell repertoires in cytomegalovirus infection. TCRdb analysed the reads with MiXCR anew, one entry per CDR3 protein. The data show roughly 730,000 distinct CDR3 sequences, around 30% seen once. These receptors have no identified antigens. Source: cultured PBMCs, taken from culture after CMV antigen stimulation. These receptors came from a human donor in good health (CMV status not recorded). Some clones in this sample may be carry-over from other donors' samples.

The CDR3 region is CASSSRGVGSTGELFF. The CDR3 bases are TGTGCCAGCAGCTCCAGGGGGGTCGGGAGCACCGGGGAGCTGTTTTTT. The rearrangement joins TRBV7-2 to TRBJ2-2; tentative D call: TRBD1 (7 bases). This CDR3 is built from 16 residues. V dropped 4 bases and J dropped 4 bases, with 16 bases sitting between them. Germline assignment: CDR1 SGHTA and CDR2 FQGNSA.

About this clonotype itself: A read error may be the cause here, since a much bigger clone is one base away. This rearrangement joins TRBV2 to TRBJ2-5; no definite D call. The germline CDR1 and CDR2 sequences are SNHLY and FYNNEI. The V end was cut by 7 bases, the J end by 4 bases, with 7 bases between. The CDR3 covers 11 residues. CDR3 in amino acids: CASTQGETQYF. The CDR3 DNA reads as TGTGCCAGCACCCAAGGAGAGACCCAGTACTTC. Full variable domain (remainder filled in from reference TRBV2 and TRBJ2-5): EPEVTQTPSHQVTQMGQEVILRCVPISNHLYFYWYRQILGQKVEFLVSFYNNEISEKSEIFDDQFSVERPDGSNFTLKIRSTKLEDSAMYFCASTQGETQYFGPGTRLLVL.

This clonotype was detected a few times. V and J are TRBV7-9 and TRBJ1-6; 12 bases are a match to TRBD1. CDR1 and CDR2 (germline): SEHNR, FQNEAQ (reference sequence). V gave up 6 bases and J gave up 4 bases; unmatched junction bases: 16. This CDR3 contains 20 residues. The CDR3 sequence is CASRPSPGQGALPYNSPLHF. DNA of the CDR3: TGTGCCAGCAGACCATCTCCGGGACAGGGGGCCCTACCTTATAATTCACCCCTCCACTTT.

Many counts were recorded for this clonotype. The chain recombines TRBV7-2 with TRBJ1-1, with a possible D match to TRBD1 (5 bases). V lost 0 bases and J 6 bases, leaving 11 bases between the germline ends. CDR3 length: 14 residues. CDR1 is SGHTA, CDR2 FQGNSA, per germline. CDR3 sequence reads: CASSLAPGQAEAFF. CDR3 nucleotides: TGTGCCAGCAGCTTAGCCCCGGGGCAGGCTGAAGCTTTCTTT.

This clonotype was recorded a few times. The rearrangement links TRBV19 to TRBJ2-1, with D maybe TRBD2 (7 bases). The CDR3 sequence is 15 residues long. V lost 9 bases and J 8 bases, leaving 23 bases between the germline ends. CDR1 LNHDA and CDR2 SQIVND come from the germline V gene (reference sequence). The CDR3 DNA reads as TGTGCCAGCCTCCTCCGGTCGGGGGGCAGGGATGAGCAGTTCTTC. It encodes CASLLRSGGRDEQFF.

This clonotype was recorded many times. The germline gene is not matched at one end of the junction; a read error may be the cause. V and J are TRBV7-2 and TRBJ2-5; no clear D. Germline CDR1 is SGHTA and CDR2 is FQGNSA. The CDR3 loop spans 12 amino acids. CDR3 region: CASSYPQGTQYF. The CDR3, as DNA: TGTGCCAGCAGCTACCCTCAAGGGACCCAGTACTTC.

This chain uses TRBV6-2 or TRBV6-3 with TRBJ1-1; D is ambiguous. Trimming shortened V by 7 bases and J by 3 bases, and 9 bases separated the two germline ends. The CDR3 extends over 12 amino acids. CDR1 is MNHEY and CDR2 is SVGEGT in the germline V gene. The CDR3 loop reads CASIDGYTEAFF. In DNA form, the CDR3 reads TGTGCCAGCATCGATGGGTACACTGAAGCTTTCTTT.

In its sample, this clonotype was seen a few times. The chain has TRBV19 and TRBJ1-2, with D unclear. CDR1 is LNHDA, CDR2 SQIVND, per germline (reference sequence). V dropped 0 bases and J dropped 4 bases, with 18 bases sitting between them. CDR3 length: 17 amino acids. The CDR3 is CASSIDGSKPGSYGYTF. CDR3 bases: TGTGCCAGTAGTATAGATGGCAGCAAGCCCGGTAGCTATGGCTACACCTTC.

The V and J genes are TRBV20-1 and TRBJ2-3; D perhaps matches TRBD1 (5 bases). V was shortened by 6 bases and J by 6 bases, with 22 bases between the two germline ends. This CDR3 contains 15 residues. Germline V CDR1 and CDR2: DFQATT, SNEGSKA (reference sequence). The DNA for the CDR3 is TGCAGTGCCGTGCAGGGAACCCGTCTAGGGGATACGCAGTATTTT. Its translation is CSAVQGTRLGDTQYF.

This CDR3 is CASSFWNEKLFF. In DNA form, the CDR3 reads TGTGCCAGCAGCTTTTGGAATGAAAAACTGTTTTTT. This chain joins TRBV11-2 and TRBJ1-4; D is undetermined. Germline V gives CDR1 SGHAT, CDR2 FQNNGV. The length of the CDR3 is 12 residues. With 3 bases removed from V and 5 bases from J, the gap between germline ends came to 4 bases.

In its sample, this clonotype was seen a few times. The chain recombines TRBV7-2 with TRBJ2-1; 9 bases are a match to TRBD2. J gave up 6 bases and V 8 bases, and 8 bases lay outside the gene matches. Germline loops: CDR1 SGHTA, CDR2 FQGNSA. The CDR3 contains 14 residues. The CDR3 DNA sequence: TGTGCCAGCGGGCTCGTAGCGGGAGTCAATGAGCAGTTCTTC. Amino acid sequence: CASGLVAGVNEQFF.

The J gene is TRBJ2-5, the V gene TRBV27; 8 bases agree with TRBD1. CDR1 is MNHEY, CDR2 SMNVEV, per germline (reference sequence). V trimming: 8 bases; J trimming: 3 bases; junction bases outside the gene matches: 5. This CDR3 has 13 residues. The chain's CDR3 is CASGQGMEETQYF. CDR3 bases: TGTGCCAGCGGACAGGGTATGGAAGAGACCCAGTACTTC.

This clonotype has a handful of counts. The DNA for the CDR3 is TGTGCCAGCAGCTTGGGGGTCGTGGACACTGAAGCTTTCTTT. The encoded protein is CASSLGVVDTEAFF. The V and J genes are TRBV7-2 and TRBJ1-1, with D maybe TRBD1 (5 bases). This CDR3 is built from 14 residues. The germline V gene has CDR1 SGHTA and CDR2 FQGNSA. The ends were cut back, 3 bases at V and 3 bases at J, with 11 bases in the middle.

The table lists this clonotype with a few counts. This chain connects TRBV12-3 or TRBV12-4 to TRBJ2-2; the match to TRBD1 covers 9 bases. V lost 6 bases and J lost 1; bases outside the gene matches: 6. This CDR3 region has 16 residues. CDR3 sequence: CASRRTGVGNTGELFF. CDR3 nucleotides: TGTGCCAGCAGGCGGACAGGGGTCGGGAACACCGGGGAGCTGTTTTTT.

This clonotype was recorded a few times. The chain employs TRBV6-1 and TRBJ1-1, with D unresolved. This CDR3 is 15 amino acids long. V lost 4 bases and J lost 0, with 12 bases in between. Germline CDR1 reads MNHNS; CDR2 reads SASEGT. The chain's CDR3 is CASSGGRTMNTEAFF. CDR3 coding DNA: TGTGCCAGCAGTGGAGGCAGGACCATGAACACTGAAGCTTTCTTT.

The chain uses TRBV6-5 and TRBJ1-6; D perhaps matches TRBD1 (6 bases). This CDR3 region has 13 residues. V gave up 6 bases and J gave up 9 bases, with 12 bases separating them. Germline lookup yields CDR1 MNHEY and CDR2 SVGAGI. The DNA for the CDR3 is TGTGCCAGCAGGAGGACAGACAGTTCACCCCTCCACTTT. Amino acids: CASRRTDSSPLHF.

The chain links TRBV30 to TRBJ2-1, with TRBD2 as a possible D gene (6 bases). Germline CDR1 GTSNPN, CDR2 SVGIG (reference sequence). V dropped 4 bases and J dropped 14 bases, with 18 bases sitting between them. This CDR3 comprises 12 residues. The CDR3, as DNA: TGTGCCTGGATGGGTAGCGGCCCTAGGAAGTTCTTC. Translated, it gives CAWMGSGPRKFF.

This clonotype was detected a few times. The chain couples TRBV6-1 to TRBJ1-2; 8 positions match TRBD1. The CDR3 runs to 14 residues. Looked up from germline, CDR1 is MNHNS and CDR2 is SASEGT. Unmatched junction bases numbered 12, after V lost 7 bases and J lost 8 bases. The CDR3 bases are TGTGCCAGCAAAGGGGCAGGGGGCGACTGGGGCTACACCTTC. This gives the protein CASKGAGGDWGYTF.

The chain couples TRBV19 to TRBJ1-4; D is possibly TRBD1 (6 bases). The V and J ends lost 7 bases and 8 bases respectively, with 17 bases between them. This CDR3 has 14 residues. Germline values: CDR1 LNHDA, CDR2 SQIVND (reference sequence). CDR3: CASTLETGSEKLFF. The CDR3 DNA is TGTGCCAGTACCTTGGAGACAGGCAGCGAAAAACTGTTTTTT.

This chain joins TRBV10-3 and TRBJ2-3; 12 nucleotides agree with TRBD2. V lost 3 bases, J lost 6 bases, and 7 bases stayed unmatched. CDR1 is ENHRY and CDR2 is SYGVKD in the germline V gene. The CDR3 consists of 16 residues. This CDR3 is CAISDPTSGRGDTQYF. In DNA, the CDR3 is TGTGCCATCAGTGACCCGACTAGCGGGAGAGGGGATACGCAGTATTTT.

The chain combines TRBV19 with TRBJ2-7; 9 nucleotides line up with TRBD2. Unmatched junction bases numbered 11, after V lost 2 bases and J lost 6 bases. There are 16 residues in the CDR3. CDR1 LNHDA and CDR2 SQIVND come from the germline V gene (reference sequence). This chain's CDR3 is CASSILAGAMMAEQYF. As DNA, the CDR3 is TGTGCCAGTAGTATATTAGCGGGAGCCATGATGGCCGAGCAGTACTTC. Full variable domain (missing parts from reference TRBV19 and TRBJ2-7): DGGITQSPKYLFRKEGQNVTLSCEQNLNHDAMYWYRQDPGQGLRLIYYSQIVNDFQKGDIAEGYSVSREKKESFPLTVTSAQKNPTAFYLCASSILAGAMMAEQYFGPGTRLTVT.

This clonotype was seen ten or more times. The CDR3, as DNA: TGTGCCAGCAAGGGCAGGAATAACTATGGCTACACCTTC. This codes for CASKGRNNYGYTF. This chain links TRBV7-2 with TRBJ1-2; D gene ambiguous. This CDR3 has 13 residues. Germline V lookup: CDR1 SGHTA, CDR2 FQGNSA. Trimming pared 7 bases from V and 1 base from J, leaving 10 bases between.

The genes are TRBV18 and TRBJ2-7; D gene unclear. This CDR3 contains 12 residues. The V and J ends lost 1 base and 4 bases respectively, with 5 bases between them. Germline CDR1 KGHSH, CDR2 LQKENI. The CDR3 loop reads CASSPRVYEQYF. In DNA form, the CDR3 reads TGTGCCAGCTCACCACGGGTTTACGAGCAGTACTTC.

The sample holds a few counts of this clonotype. The CDR3 protein is CASKPGQGGSRRDCQYF. CDR3 nucleotides: TGTGCCAGTAAACCGGGACAGGGTGGAAGCAGAAGGGATTGCCAGTACTTC. The chain uses TRBV2 and TRBJ2-5, with 9 bases lining up with TRBD1. V was clipped by 9 bases and J by 10 bases; unmatched bases: 24. CDR1 and CDR2 (germline): SNHLY, FYNNEI. The CDR3 runs 17 residues.

This clonotype has a single count. This rearrangement joins TRBV3-1 to TRBJ1-5; D ambiguous. Germline V gene lookup returns CDR1 LGHDT and CDR2 YNNKEL (reference sequence). The CDR3 sequence is 17 residues long. Trimming stripped 0 bases from V and 3 bases from J, with 15 bases between. DNA of the CDR3: TGTGCCAGCAGCCAAGATCGGGCGGGAGGTTACAATCAGCCCCAGCATTTT. Residues: CASSQDRAGGYNQPQHF.

The rearrangement joins TRBV28 to TRBJ2-2; a weak D match, TRBD1 (6 bases). The V and J ends lost 7 bases and 4 bases respectively, with 10 bases between them. The CDR3 has 13 residues. Germline V lookup: CDR1 MDHEN, CDR2 SYDVKM. CDR3 coding DNA: TGTGCCAGCACCCTGACAGGCACCGGGGAGCTGTTTTTT. This translates into CASTLTGTGELFF.

This clonotype has only a few counts. The gene calls are TRBV7-9 and TRBJ1-5; D is undetermined. The CDR3 covers 14 residues. Germline V gene lookup returns CDR1 SEHNR and CDR2 FQNEAQ (reference sequence). The germline V and J ends were trimmed by 5 bases and 0 bases, with 8 bases remaining between them. The CDR3: CASSAQYSNQPQHF. CDR3 in DNA: TGTGCCAGCAGCGCCCAGTATAGCAATCAGCCCCAGCATTTT. Full variable domain (rest looked up from reference TRBV7-9 and TRBJ1-5): DTGVSQNPRHKITKRGQNVTFRCDPISEHNRLYWYRQTLGQGPEFLTYFQNEAQLEKSRLLSDRFSAERPKGSFSTLEIQRTEQGDSAMYLCASSAQYSNQPQHFGDGTRLSIL.